This T cell receptor beta chain is from a study of circulating CD8 cells and anti-PD-1 response in melanoma. This clonotype is classed as large. Live CD3+CD8+TCRalphabeta+ cells were sorted into four subsets by PD-1 and/or TIGIT. Germline CDR1 reads MNHEY; CDR2 reads SMNVEV (reference sequence). With V trimmed by 5 bases and J by 9 bases, 9 bases remained unmatched. The CDR3 is made up of 14 amino acids. Using approximately 14 ng of total RNA, TCR libraries were made with the QIAseq Immune Repertoire TCR panel. TCRdb passed the reads through MiXCR, listing each CDR3 protein once. The sample consists of some 930 distinct CDR3 sequences, 3.5% to 5% of them appearing once.

The TCR comes from a human donor with melanoma. V is TRBV27 and J is TRBJ1-3; TRBD1 matches 8 bases. Material: CD8+ T cells from PBMCs, obtained at baseline or after one month of anti-PD-1 therapy (not recorded which). The CDR3 nucleotides read TGTGCCAGCAGTCCCGGACAGGGATTGAGCACCATATATTTT. It is translated as CASSPGQGLSTIYF.